What follows are 11 T cell receptor beta chains derived from one specimen sequenced in a study of early T cells in non-severe SARS-CoV-2 infection. MiXCR, applied by TCRdb to the 5' RACE reads, yields one record per CDR3 protein. Here the sample spans 48,000 or so distinct CDR3 sequences, under 7.5% being singletons. The sequencing used whole blood, collected at baseline. These receptors all come from an adult who was a healthcare worker with PCR-confirmed SARS-CoV-2 infection or an uninfected control (not recorded which).

This clonotype has a handful of counts. The chain combines TRBV28 with TRBJ2-6; D remains unclear. Germline V gives CDR1 MDHEN, CDR2 SYDVKM. CDR3 length: 12 residues. The V end lost 6 bases, the J end lost 4 bases, and 4 bases lay between the germline ends. The CDR3 reads CASSLGANVLTF. In DNA form, the CDR3 reads TGTGCCAGCAGCCTGGGGGCCAACGTCCTGACTTTC.

This clonotype was counted many times. This rearrangement joins TRBV12-3 or TRBV12-4 to TRBJ2-1; 11 nucleotides align to TRBD2. V lost 4 bases to trimming and J lost 2 bases; unmatched junction nucleotides: 4. CDR3 length equals 16 residues. Written as DNA, the CDR3 is TGTGCCAGCAGTTCTTTGACTAGCGGGACCTACAATGAGCAGTTCTTC. Its protein product is CASSSLTSGTYNEQFF.

This clonotype was counted many times. The J gene is TRBJ1-2, the V gene TRBV7-2; the D gene is possibly TRBD1 (6 bases). The CDR3 totals 12 residues. Per germline, CDR1 SGHTA and CDR2 FQGNSA. The V gene lost 4 bases and the J gene lost 6 bases, with 9 bases spanning the gap. CDR3 DNA: TGTGCCAGCAGCTCCTACAGGGATGGCTACACCTTC. Its protein is CASSSYRDGYTF.

The chain joins TRBV19 to TRBJ1-5; 9 bases align to TRBD1. The V gene end was trimmed by 2 bases and the J gene end by 6 bases; junction bases not matched to a gene: 5. The CDR3 extends over 15 amino acids. CDR1 LNHDA and CDR2 SQIVND come from the germline V gene (reference sequence). The CDR3 is CASSITQGAAQPQHF. The CDR3 DNA reads as TGTGCCAGTAGTATAACACAGGGGGCGGCTCAGCCCCAGCATTTT.

This clonotype was detected ten times or more. Here the CDR3 DNA reads TGCAGTGCACAAAAAGGGGGGTCTAATGAAAAACTGTTTTTT. This gives the protein CSAQKGGSNEKLFF. The chain links TRBV20-1 to TRBJ1-4; D is perhaps TRBD1 (6 bases). The CDR3 runs to 14 residues. The V end lost 6 bases, the J end lost 3 bases, and 14 bases lay between the germline ends. Per germline, CDR1 DFQATT and CDR2 SNEGSKA (reference sequence).

In this sample, this clonotype turned up many times. This rearrangement joins TRBV5-1 to TRBJ2-1; 15 bases map to TRBD2. Trimming cost V 3 bases and J 9 bases; bases outside gene matches: 4. The CDR3 length is 15 residues. Per germline, CDR1 SGHRS and CDR2 YFSETQ. Here the CDR3 reads CASSWGLAGGGEQFF. The CDR3 coding sequence is TGCGCCAGCAGCTGGGGACTAGCGGGAGGCGGTGAGCAGTTCTTC.

This clonotype was found many times. The V call is TRBV15, the J call TRBJ2-5, with D maybe TRBD1 (5 bases). Germline CDR1 LNHNV, CDR2 YYDKDF (reference sequence). This CDR3 comprises 12 residues. The V end lost 1 base, the J end lost 9 bases, and 9 bases lay between the germline ends. CDR3 sequence: CATSRVQGSQYF. CDR3 coding DNA: TGTGCCACCAGCAGAGTGCAGGGTTCCCAGTACTTC.

In its sample, this clonotype was seen many times. The V call is TRBV20-1, the J call TRBJ2-7, with D unclear. The CDR3 sequence is 13 residues long. V lost 2 bases, J lost 7 bases, and 15 bases lay in between. Germline V gives CDR1 DFQATT, CDR2 SNEGSKA (reference sequence). CDR3: CSARPDLRREQYF. CDR3 nucleotide sequence: TGCAGTGCTAGACCGGACCTCCGAAGGGAGCAGTACTTC.

This clonotype was counted a few times. Written as DNA, the CDR3 is TGTGCCAGCAGCCAAACCGGGACTAGCAGCGATACGCAGTATTTT. Translated, it gives CASSQTGTSSDTQYF. The chain carries TRBV4-2 and TRBJ2-3; 9 bases align to TRBD2. The CDR3 contains 15 residues. Trimming removed 2 bases from V and 6 bases from J; junction bases left unmatched: 6. Germline CDR1 LGHNA, CDR2 YNFKEQ.

This clonotype was seen repeatedly, ten times or more. This chain connects TRBV10-3 to TRBJ1-1, with unresolved D. The CDR3 sequence is 13 residues long. CDR1 is ENHRY, CDR2 SYGVKD, per germline. Trimming stripped 9 bases from V and 5 bases from J, with 16 bases between. The DNA for the CDR3 is TGTGCCATGAGATTTGACGCTCGGACTGAAGCTTTCTTT. It specifies CAMRFDARTEAFF.

This clonotype has at least ten counts. V usage is TRBV12-3 or TRBV12-4 and J usage is TRBJ1-5; 8 bases line up with TRBD1. After removal of 6 bases from V and 0 bases from J, the junction contained 4 bases not matched to a gene. CDR3 length equals 15 residues. CDR3 sequence (DNA): TGTGCCAGCAGGGAGACAGGGGATAGCAATCAGCCCCAGCATTTT. Translated, it gives CASRETGDSNQPQHF.